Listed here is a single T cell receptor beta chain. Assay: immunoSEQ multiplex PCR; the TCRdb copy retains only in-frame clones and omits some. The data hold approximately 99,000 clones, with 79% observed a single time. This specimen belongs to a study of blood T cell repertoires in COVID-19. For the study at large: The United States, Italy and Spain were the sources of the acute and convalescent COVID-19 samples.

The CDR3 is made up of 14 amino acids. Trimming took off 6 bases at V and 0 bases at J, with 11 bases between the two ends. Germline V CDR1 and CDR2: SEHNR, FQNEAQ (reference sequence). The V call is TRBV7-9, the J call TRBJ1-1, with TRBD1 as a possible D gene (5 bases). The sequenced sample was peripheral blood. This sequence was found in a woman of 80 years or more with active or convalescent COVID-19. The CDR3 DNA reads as TGTGCCAGCAGACGGGGGGAGATGAACACTGAAGCTTTCTTT. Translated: CASRRGEMNTEAFF.